The 28 T cell receptor beta chains given below trace back to one sample, sequenced in a study of shared clonotypes between healthy human individuals. Naivety among CD8 cells was defined by CD45RO negativity and positive CCR7 selection, thereby excluding terminally differentiated effector memory CD45RA+ cells. The repertoire was sequenced with immunoSEQ multiplex PCR; TCRdb's copy has only in-frame clones and lacks some. The data show about 2.1 million clones, roughly 95% seen once. The specimen sequenced was naive CD8+ T cells from PBMCs. The receptors derive from a man aged 18 to 29 in good health. Some clones in this sample may be carry-over from other donors' samples.

The J gene is TRBJ2-3, the V gene TRBV11-3; possibly TRBD2 for D (6 bases). The V gene's germline CDR1 is SGHNT and CDR2 YENEEA. This CDR3 contains 15 residues. Deletions cut 3 bases from V and 5 bases from J, with 15 bases between. CDR3 nucleotide sequence: TGTGCCAGCAGCTTTGGGGGGAGCGATGGAGATACGCAGTATTTT. It yields the protein CASSFGGSDGDTQYF.

The genes are TRBV19 and TRBJ1-5; maybe TRBD1 (5 bases). Per the germline V gene, CDR1 is LNHDA and CDR2 is SQIVND (reference sequence). CDR3 size: 14 residues. The ends were cut back, 6 bases at V and 5 bases at J, with 14 bases in the middle. As DNA, the CDR3 is TGTGCCAGTAGCCCGACAGAAGCCCATCAGCCCCAGCATTTT. Its translation is CASSPTEAHQPQHF.

This clone has only one observation. The chain recombines TRBV15 with TRBJ2-6; D remains ambiguous. Germline V gene lookup returns CDR1 LNHNV and CDR2 YYDKDF (reference sequence). The CDR3 has 14 amino acids. The ends were cut back, 7 bases at V and 4 bases at J, with 11 bases in the middle. This CDR3 reads CATTLAAGANVLTF. The CDR3 region has the DNA TGTGCCACCACCCTGGCAGCCGGGGCCAACGTCCTGACTTTC.

This clone showed up just once. This chain joins TRBV23-1 and TRBJ1-1; no firm D call. TRBV23-1 is designated an ORF whose function remains uncertain. The germline V and J ends were trimmed by 3 bases and 0 bases, with 20 bases remaining between them. The CDR3 runs 18 residues. In DNA form, the CDR3 reads TGCGCCAGCAGTCAGCGCCGATTCTGGGTTTTGATGAACACTGAAGCTTTCTTT. As protein: CASSQRRFWVLMNTEAFF.

The CDR3 here is CASSQDLTSGLQDTQYF. For the CDR3, the DNA is TGCGCCAGCAGCCAAGATCTAACTAGCGGGTTGCAGGATACGCAGTATTTT. The chain employs TRBV4-1 and TRBJ2-3; 9 bases are a match to TRBD2. V lost 0 bases, J lost 6 bases, and 10 bases stayed unmatched. CDR1 is MGHRA, CDR2 YSYEKL, per germline. This CDR3 comprises 17 residues.

The chain is built from TRBV11-1 and TRBJ2-1; 12 bases are a match to TRBD2. The CDR3 has 14 amino acids. Germline assignment: CDR1 SGHAT and CDR2 FQDESV (reference sequence). Losses at the gene ends were 6 bases for V and 5 bases for J; bases not matched to a gene: 2. The CDR3 DNA reads as TGTGCCAGCAGTACTAGCGGGAGGAACAATGAGCAGTTCTTC. Translation gives CASSTSGRNNEQFF.

V is TRBV4-3 and J is TRBJ2-2, with 8 nucleotides matching TRBD1. The germline V gene has CDR1 LGHNA and CDR2 YSLEER. With 0 bases clipped from V and 3 bases from J, the junction kept 6 bases outside the gene matches. This CDR3 is 17 amino acids long. CDR3 nucleotide sequence: TGCGCCAGCAGCCAAGATCGGGAGACAGGGGACACCGGGGAGCTGTTTTTT. This gives the protein CASSQDRETGDTGELFF.

The chain links TRBV5-6 to TRBJ2-7; perhaps D is TRBD1 or TRBD2 (5 bases each). Trimming took 4 bases from V and 1 from J, leaving 12 bases between them. The CDR3 runs to 14 residues. Looked up from germline, CDR1 is SGHDT and CDR2 is YYEEEE. This chain's CDR3 is CASSAGTASYEQYF. The CDR3 DNA is TGTGCCAGCAGCGCCGGGACGGCGTCCTACGAGCAGTACTTC.

As to this clone: This sample includes further DNA sequences coding for the same CDR3. This rearrangement joins TRBV7-3 to TRBJ2-2, with D possibly TRBD2 on 5 matching bases. The CDR3 contains 14 residues. Trimming stripped 5 bases from V and 4 bases from J, with 11 bases between. Germline V CDR1 and CDR2: SGHTA, FQGTGA. The CDR3: CASSPGSGTGELFF. The CDR3 nucleotides are TGTGCCAGCAGCCCGGGATCTGGCACCGGGGAGCTGTTTTTT.

The chain carries TRBV30 and TRBJ1-2; no clear D. Germline CDR1 reads GTSNPN; CDR2 reads SVGIG (reference sequence). CDR3 length equals 10 residues. The CDR3, as DNA: TGTGCACTGCAGTTCTATGGCTACACCTTC. Protein sequence: CALQFYGYTF.

V gene TRBV27 combines with J gene TRBJ2-7; D might be TRBD1 or TRBD2, each matching 5 bases. In germline, CDR1 is MNHEY, CDR2 SMNVEV (reference sequence). The V and J ends lost 7 bases and 3 bases respectively, with 25 bases between them. CDR3 size: 17 residues. DNA of the CDR3: TGTGCCAGCAATCCCGAAGGGGACCCTACCTCCTTCTACGAGCAGTACTTC. Its translation is CASNPEGDPTSFYEQYF.

This sequence joins TRBV28 and TRBJ1-1; no firm D call. Per germline, CDR1 MDHEN and CDR2 SYDVKM. The CDR3 is made up of 16 amino acids. Trimming pared 8 bases from V and 1 base from J, leaving 20 bases between. The DNA for the CDR3 is TGTGCCAGCGGGTTCCTCTTTAGGGTAACGAACACTGAAGCTTTCTTT. This sequence encodes CASGFLFRVTNTEAFF. The variable domain in full, with the rest retrieved from reference TRBV28 and TRBJ1-1, is DVKVTQSSRYLVKRTGEKVFLECVQDMDHENMFWYRQDPGLGLRLIYFSYDVKMKEKGDIPEGYSVSREKKERFSLILESASTNQTSMYLCASGFLFRVTNTEAFFGQGTRLTVV.

This clone has just a few counts. The sample contains more than one DNA sequence encoding this CDR3. This rearrangement joins TRBV27 to TRBJ1-5; D is unresolved. V was pared by 5 bases and J by 4 bases, with 12 bases between. There are 14 residues in the CDR3. Germline CDR1 MNHEY, CDR2 SMNVEV (reference sequence). CDR3: CASSAVGSNQPQHF. DNA of the CDR3: TGTGCCAGCAGTGCCGTGGGGAGTAATCAGCCCCAGCATTTT.

The chain has TRBV2 and TRBJ2-5, with D unresolved. CDR3 length: 13 residues. V lost 0 bases and J 9 bases, leaving 11 bases between the germline ends. Germline V gene data show CDR1 as SNHLY and CDR2 as FYNNEI. The CDR3 DNA follows: TGTGCCAGCAGTGAAGCGAGGCCCCTGGCCCAGTACTTC. Encoded protein: CASSEARPLAQYF.

The rearrangement uses TRBV5-1 and TRBJ1-1; D is perhaps TRBD1 (6 bases). The CDR3 contains 16 residues. The germline V gene has CDR1 SGHRS and CDR2 YFSETQ. Trimming removed 4 bases from V and 3 bases from J, with 19 bases in between. CDR3 residues: CASSLGVRGAYTEAFF. CDR3 DNA: TGCGCCAGCAGCCTCGGCGTGAGGGGGGCGTACACTGAAGCTTTCTTT.

The chain is built from TRBV29-1 and TRBJ2-1, with 7 positions matching TRBD2. This CDR3 region has 15 residues. The V gene's germline CDR1 is SQVTM and CDR2 ANQGSEA. The ends lost 3 bases at V and 6 bases at J; junction bases unmatched: 11. In DNA, the CDR3 is TGCAGCGTTGATTTGGGGCTAGCGGCAAGCAATGAGCAGTTCTTC. It yields the protein CSVDLGLAASNEQFF.

This clone came up once. V is TRBV18 and J is TRBJ2-5, with D maybe TRBD2 (6 bases). The CDR3 sequence is 15 residues long. Per the germline V gene, CDR1 is KGHSH and CDR2 is LQKENI. V lost 8 bases, J lost 5 bases, and 21 bases lay in between. The CDR3 DNA is TGTGCCAGCACCTCCGGGCAGGGAGGAAGGGAGACCCAGTACTTC. Its translation: CASTSGQGGRETQYF.

This clone has a single count. The V and J genes are TRBV7-9 and TRBJ1-5, with 8 bases aligning to TRBD1. Germline CDR1 is SEHNR and CDR2 is FQNEAQ (reference sequence). The CDR3 runs 18 residues. V dropped 5 bases and J dropped 4; count of bases not matched to a gene: 16. The CDR3 DNA follows: TGTGCCAGCAGCCAGGGGGCAGGGGAAGGTTCGTGGAATCAGCCCCAGCATTTT. Translated, it gives CASSQGAGEGSWNQPQHF.

The chain joins TRBV10-3 to TRBJ2-7; D remains ambiguous. The CDR3 covers 13 residues. The germline V gene encodes CDR1 ENHRY and CDR2 SYGVKD. With 0 bases removed from V and 3 bases from J, the gap between germline ends came to 6 bases. The CDR3 DNA reads TGTGCCATCAGTGAGTCGCGCATCTACGAGCAGTACTTC. It is translated as CAISESRIYEQYF.

On this clone itself: The sample contains more than one DNA sequence encoding this CDR3. The gene calls are TRBV27 and TRBJ2-6, with D hard to call. V lost 4 bases and J lost 0, with 10 bases in between. The CDR3 consists of 16 residues. From germline, CDR1 is MNHEY and CDR2 SMNVEV (reference sequence). CDR3 loop: CASSSGRLSGANVLTF. CDR3 bases: TGTGCCAGCAGTTCTGGACGGCTCTCTGGGGCCAACGTCCTGACTTTC.

The J gene is TRBJ2-3, the V gene TRBV27, with 7 nucleotides matching TRBD1. The CDR3 length is 16 residues. Trimming took 8 bases from V and 4 from J; bases not matched to a gene: 15. Germline-derived CDR1 and CDR2 are MNHEY and SMNVEV (reference sequence). Written as DNA, the CDR3 is TGTGCCAGCGCGCGATCTAGGGGGCAGGGGCCAGATACGCAGTATTTT. Protein sequence: CASARSRGQGPDTQYF.

This chain links TRBV4-1 with TRBJ2-5; 8 bases are shared with TRBD2. V lost 4 bases and J lost 5; bases outside the gene matches: 15. This CDR3 region has 17 residues. The germline V gene has CDR1 MGHRA and CDR2 YSYEKL. The CDR3 sequence: CASSPYGGREGVETQYF. CDR3 nucleotide sequence: TGCGCCAGCAGCCCTTATGGTGGACGGGAGGGGGTTGAGACCCAGTACTTC.

The chain combines TRBV9 with TRBJ2-7; maybe TRBD1 (7 bases). The V end lost 5 bases, the J end lost 6 bases, and 12 bases lay between the germline ends. CDR3 length: 12 amino acids. CDR1 and CDR2 from the germline V gene are SGDLS and YYNGEE. The CDR3: CASSNQGGEQYF. The CDR3 DNA is TGTGCCAGCAGTAACCAGGGGGGCGAGCAGTACTTC.

The V and J genes are TRBV19 and TRBJ1-5; the D is unclear. This CDR3 is 16 amino acids long. The germline gives CDR1 LNHDA, CDR2 SQIVND (reference sequence). Trimming shortened V by 3 bases and J by 2 bases, and 14 bases separated the two germline ends. CDR3 DNA: TGTGCCAGTAGTATGGACTCTTACACGGGCAATCAGCCCCAGCATTTT. This encodes CASSMDSYTGNQPQHF.

J is TRBJ2-1 and V is TRBV28, with D maybe TRBD2 (6 bases). Per germline, CDR1 MDHEN and CDR2 SYDVKM. The CDR3 totals 19 residues. Trimming left V 4 bases short and J 0 bases short, with 22 bases between. The CDR3: CASSSSGIAALSSYNEQFF. The CDR3 nucleotides are TGTGCCAGCAGTTCCTCCGGGATAGCGGCCTTGAGCTCCTACAATGAGCAGTTCTTC.

CDR3 in DNA: TGTGCCAGCAGTCTTATCGGCGGGTGGCGGCAATTGAACACTGAAGCTTTCTTT. It is translated as CASSLIGGWRQLNTEAFF. The chain joins TRBV28 to TRBJ1-1, with D uncertain. This CDR3 spans 18 amino acids. CDR1 and CDR2 from the germline V gene are MDHEN and SYDVKM. V lost 5 bases and J 0 bases, leaving 22 bases between the germline ends.

This sequence joins TRBV9 and TRBJ1-4; 7 bases match TRBD1. This CDR3 comprises 15 residues. Germline assignment: CDR1 SGDLS and CDR2 YYNGEE. V lost 3 bases to trimming and J lost 5 bases; unmatched junction nucleotides: 7. CDR3 bases: TGTGCCAGCAGCGCGTGGACAGGACAAAATGAAAAACTGTTTTTT. Translation: CASSAWTGQNEKLFF.

The chain has TRBV15 and TRBJ2-1, with 9 bases that match TRBD2. V was pared by 0 bases and J by 9 bases, with 9 bases of the junction left unmatched. Germline V gives CDR1 LNHNV, CDR2 YYDKDF (reference sequence). The CDR3 has 16 amino acids. CDR3 nucleotides: TGTGCCACCAGCAGAGATGCAAGCGGGAGGACGAGTGAGCAGTTCTTC. Translating gives CATSRDASGRTSEQFF.